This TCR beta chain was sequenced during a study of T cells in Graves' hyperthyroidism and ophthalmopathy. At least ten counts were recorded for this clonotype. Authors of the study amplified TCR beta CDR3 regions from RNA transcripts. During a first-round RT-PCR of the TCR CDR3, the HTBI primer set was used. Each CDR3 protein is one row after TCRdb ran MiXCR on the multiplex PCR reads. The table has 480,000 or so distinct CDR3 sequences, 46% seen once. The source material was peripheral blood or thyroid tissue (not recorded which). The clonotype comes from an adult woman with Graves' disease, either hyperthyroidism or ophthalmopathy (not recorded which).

CDR3 sequence (DNA): TGTGCCAGCAGCCGATCCTCGACTAGCGGAGGGAGGGAGACCCAGTACTTC. This translates into CASSRSSTSGGRETQYF. This rearrangement joins TRBV9 to TRBJ2-5, with 9 bases fitting TRBD2. The germline V gene has CDR1 SGDLS and CDR2 YYNGEE. This CDR3 region has 17 residues. J was trimmed by 5 bases and V by 4 bases; bases with no gene match: 15.